This is a list of T cell receptor beta chains from one sample in a study of blood T cell repertoires in COVID-19. Using immunoSEQ multiplex PCR, the repertoire was profiled, and TCRdb retains in-frame clones only, with some absent. Here the sample spans 370,000 or so clones, more than 65% being singletons. The sample was peripheral blood. These TCRs come from a human donor with acute or convalescent COVID-19. The donor label of this sample is uncertain. The CDR3 runs from the conserved cysteine through the conserved F or W. D genes are given only for firm matches. Part of the rows lack a size; the others show once, few, many or a class for expanded clones.

clone_size: -
j_call: TRBJ1-1
d_call: -
v_call: TRBV3-1/TRBV3-2
cdr3_aa: CASSQTGSEAFF

clone_size: -
j_call: TRBJ1-5
d_call: TRBD1
v_call: TRBV5-8
cdr3_aa: CASRQGTGNQPQHF

clone_size: few
j_call: TRBJ1-6
d_call: -
v_call: TRBV19
cdr3_aa: CASSMAVQSSYNSPLHF

clone_size: -
j_call: TRBJ1-4
d_call: -
v_call: TRBV28
cdr3_aa: CASSPGTGPRTNEKLFF

clone_size: few
j_call: TRBJ2-3
d_call: TRBD2
v_call: TRBV7-8
cdr3_aa: CASSLSGGASTDTQYF

clone_size: once
j_call: TRBJ2-2
d_call: -
v_call: TRBV3-1/TRBV3-2
cdr3_aa: CASSHDSLNTGELFF

clone_size: -
j_call: TRBJ1-1
d_call: -
v_call: TRBV29-1
cdr3_aa: CSAREGGWTEAFF

clone_size: few
j_call: TRBJ2-1
d_call: -
v_call: TRBV5-1
cdr3_aa: CASRAGTPFYNEQFF

clone_size: once
j_call: TRBJ1-5
d_call: -
v_call: TRBV30
cdr3_aa: CAWSRGNRNQPQHF

clone_size: -
j_call: TRBJ1-1
d_call: -
v_call: TRBV21-1
cdr3_aa: CASSIRDGGEDEAFF

clone_size: -
j_call: TRBJ2-7
d_call: TRBD2
v_call: TRBV28
cdr3_aa: CASRNNGGGSYEQYF

clone_size: -
j_call: TRBJ2-1
d_call: -
v_call: TRBV18
cdr3_aa: CASSPSNGVKNEQFF

clone_size: once
j_call: TRBJ1-5
d_call: -
v_call: TRBV30
cdr3_aa: CAWNKGTSSSRSNQPQHF

clone_size: -
j_call: TRBJ1-1
d_call: -
v_call: TRBV2
cdr3_aa: CASSDSSRWEAFF

clone_size: -
j_call: TRBJ1-4
d_call: TRBD1
v_call: TRBV5-4
cdr3_aa: CASSLGWDRGNEKLFF

clone_size: once
j_call: TRBJ1-5
d_call: TRBD1
v_call: TRBV4-2
cdr3_aa: CASSQQMGQTNQPQHF

clone_size: few
j_call: TRBJ2-7
d_call: TRBD2
v_call: TRBV11-2
cdr3_aa: CASSPQLGTSGGVQYF

clone_size: -
j_call: TRBJ2-1
d_call: TRBD2
v_call: TRBV6-6
cdr3_aa: CASSRGLAGGENEQFF

clone_size: -
j_call: TRBJ2-1
d_call: -
v_call: TRBV7-9
cdr3_aa: CASSLADEQFF

clone_size: -
j_call: TRBJ2-7
d_call: -
v_call: TRBV6-6
cdr3_aa: CASTAGGHEQYF

clone_size: -
j_call: TRBJ1-4
d_call: -
v_call: TRBV30
cdr3_aa: CAWEEGEFEKLFF

clone_size: -
j_call: TRBJ2-1
d_call: TRBD2
v_call: TRBV24-1
cdr3_aa: CATSAGGVQDNEQFF

clone_size: -
j_call: TRBJ2-7
d_call: -
v_call: TRBV7-2
cdr3_aa: CASSPRTPTYEQYF

clone_size: -
j_call: TRBJ2-4
d_call: TRBD1
v_call: TRBV5-6
cdr3_aa: CASRGQGAAKNIQYF

clone_size: -
j_call: TRBJ2-7
d_call: TRBD1
v_call: TRBV6-5
cdr3_aa: CASSYSSGQGSAEQYF

clone_size: -
j_call: TRBJ1-5
d_call: TRBD1
v_call: TRBV29-1
cdr3_aa: CSGGTAGQPQHF

clone_size: once
j_call: TRBJ1-6
d_call: -
v_call: TRBV4-2
cdr3_aa: CASSQETGSPLHF

clone_size: -
j_call: TRBJ1-6
d_call: -
v_call: TRBV27
cdr3_aa: CASRQRANSPLHF

clone_size: -
j_call: TRBJ2-3
d_call: -
v_call: TRBV5-1
cdr3_aa: CASSLNRQARTDTQYF

clone_size: -
j_call: TRBJ1-1
d_call: TRBD1
v_call: TRBV7-8
cdr3_aa: CASSGRTGMNTEAFF

clone_size: -
j_call: TRBJ2-5
d_call: -
v_call: TRBV3-1/TRBV3-2
cdr3_aa: CASSTSTAKRTQYF

clone_size: -
j_call: TRBJ1-1
d_call: -
v_call: TRBV28
cdr3_aa: CASSSYRAGNTEAFF

clone_size: -
j_call: TRBJ1-5
d_call: -
v_call: TRBV12-3/TRBV12-4
cdr3_aa: CASRGHGDQPQHF

clone_size: -
j_call: TRBJ1-2
d_call: TRBD1
v_call: TRBV28
cdr3_aa: CASSSPLHTGTAYGYTF

clone_size: -
j_call: TRBJ1-2
d_call: -
v_call: TRBV12-3/TRBV12-4
cdr3_aa: CASSRIQGLRHTF

clone_size: -
j_call: TRBJ2-3
d_call: TRBD2
v_call: TRBV5-1
cdr3_aa: CASSWGTSGTDTQYF

clone_size: -
j_call: TRBJ1-2
d_call: -
v_call: TRBV2
cdr3_aa: CASSYTSGRSSGYTF

clone_size: -
j_call: TRBJ1-1
d_call: TRBD1
v_call: TRBV19
cdr3_aa: CASSWDRGTVSEAFF

clone_size: -
j_call: TRBJ1-3
d_call: -
v_call: TRBV16
cdr3_aa: CASSQDWSGGTIYF

clone_size: -
j_call: TRBJ2-2
d_call: -
v_call: TRBV2
cdr3_aa: CASSAGRLYTGELFF

clone_size: once
j_call: TRBJ2-7
d_call: -
v_call: TRBV2
cdr3_aa: CASRADRSPYEQYF

clone_size: -
j_call: TRBJ2-5
d_call: TRBD2
v_call: TRBV15
cdr3_aa: CATDKRVAGETQYF

clone_size: -
j_call: TRBJ1-2
d_call: TRBD1
v_call: TRBV28
cdr3_aa: CASRIRDRASYGYTF

clone_size: -
j_call: TRBJ2-3
d_call: -
v_call: TRBV12-3/TRBV12-4
cdr3_aa: CASSLEHGDTQYF

clone_size: -
j_call: TRBJ1-2
d_call: TRBD1
v_call: TRBV28
cdr3_aa: CASSWPPGQTNYGYTF

clone_size: -
j_call: TRBJ1-6
d_call: -
v_call: TRBV10-3
cdr3_aa: CAISPGNNSPLHF